These T cell receptor beta chains were read from a single sample in a study of T cell changes during pregnancy in multiple sclerosis. The repertoire was sequenced with immunoSEQ multiplex PCR; TCRdb's copy has only in-frame clones and lacks some. The sample carries 100,000 to 130,000 clones, 85% to 95% recorded once. Sequencing used peripheral blood, obtained in the third trimester of pregnancy. All receptors derive from a female donor in good health, enrolled as a control in a pregnancy study. The CDR3 runs from the conserved cysteine through the conserved F or W. Fields, in order: V gene, clone size, D gene, CDR3 protein. The D gene is left open where the match is weak. Part of the rows lack a size; the others show once, few, many or a class for expanded clones.

V gene: TRBV7-9; clone size: -; D gene: -; CDR3 protein: CASSFPGDTEAFF
V gene: TRBV7-8; clone size: -; D gene: TRBD2; CDR3 protein: CASSITSGGVWEQFF
V gene: TRBV19; clone size: -; D gene: -; CDR3 protein: CASSPLGGAIYEQYF
V gene: TRBV7-9; clone size: -; D gene: -; CDR3 protein: CASSPGGVYNSPLHF
V gene: TRBV7-9; clone size: -; D gene: -; CDR3 protein: CASSLGFVGSDEQYF
V gene: TRBV19; clone size: once; D gene: -; CDR3 protein: CASLLTARVGEKLFF
V gene: TRBV30; clone size: -; D gene: TRBD1; CDR3 protein: CAWSDRRGRDDYGYTF
V gene: TRBV4-3; clone size: -; D gene: TRBD1; CDR3 protein: CASSHPNQGVAYGYTF
V gene: TRBV9; clone size: few; D gene: -; CDR3 protein: CASSVNSHTIYF
V gene: TRBV5-1; clone size: -; D gene: TRBD1; CDR3 protein: CASSLVGTGGYETQYF
V gene: TRBV30; clone size: -; D gene: -; CDR3 protein: CAWRLGGGKASNQPQHF
V gene: TRBV7-2; clone size: once; D gene: TRBD2; CDR3 protein: CASSISGGRNIQYF
V gene: TRBV6-6; clone size: -; D gene: -; CDR3 protein: CASSRTEGAYEQYF
V gene: TRBV4-1; clone size: -; D gene: TRBD2; CDR3 protein: CASSQDGPAGGNEQFF
V gene: TRBV19; clone size: -; D gene: -; CDR3 protein: CASSIAREHGYTF
V gene: TRBV29-1; clone size: -; D gene: -; CDR3 protein: CSVTLQGRTGEQYF
V gene: TRBV5-1; clone size: -; D gene: -; CDR3 protein: CASSLVVAVYNEQFF
V gene: TRBV5-4; clone size: -; D gene: TRBD1; CDR3 protein: CASSWTGSEETQYF
V gene: TRBV11-2; clone size: once; D gene: TRBD2; CDR3 protein: CASSLRLADRTDTQYF
V gene: TRBV2; clone size: -; D gene: -; CDR3 protein: CASRDSHWDQPQHF
V gene: TRBV7-2; clone size: -; D gene: -; CDR3 protein: CASSPIMTGELFF
V gene: TRBV6-5; clone size: -; D gene: -; CDR3 protein: CASSYFGGSNQPQHF
V gene: TRBV29-1; clone size: -; D gene: TRBD1; CDR3 protein: CSASQGTGDRAQHF
V gene: TRBV9; clone size: -; D gene: TRBD2; CDR3 protein: CASSVEAGKGNEQFF
V gene: TRBV19; clone size: -; D gene: TRBD1; CDR3 protein: CASSAGTADSPLHF
V gene: TRBV19; clone size: once; D gene: -; CDR3 protein: CASATRDSSYEQYF
V gene: TRBV5-1; clone size: -; D gene: -; CDR3 protein: CASSSGADGHEQFF
V gene: TRBV6-1; clone size: -; D gene: -; CDR3 protein: CASITGQGGSQPQHF
V gene: TRBV9; clone size: -; D gene: -; CDR3 protein: CASSVDGGGNQPQHF
V gene: TRBV4-3; clone size: once; D gene: TRBD2; CDR3 protein: CASSQDLNSGVPDTQYF
V gene: TRBV30; clone size: -; D gene: TRBD1; CDR3 protein: CAWSPGTGGDEQYF
V gene: TRBV18; clone size: -; D gene: -; CDR3 protein: CASSPSSTDTQYF
V gene: TRBV9; clone size: once; D gene: -; CDR3 protein: CASSALGGNTEAFF
V gene: TRBV10-3; clone size: -; D gene: TRBD1; CDR3 protein: CAIREGQGAEGEKLFF
V gene: TRBV4-1; clone size: -; D gene: -; CDR3 protein: CASSQVNSNYGYTF
V gene: TRBV27; clone size: -; D gene: -; CDR3 protein: CASSLAQVYGYTF
V gene: TRBV7-8; clone size: -; D gene: -; CDR3 protein: CASSQGFFGEQYF
V gene: TRBV9; clone size: -; D gene: TRBD2; CDR3 protein: CASSVASGGFQETQYF
V gene: TRBV4-2; clone size: -; D gene: TRBD2; CDR3 protein: CASSRTQIAGDNNEQFF
V gene: TRBV6-1; clone size: -; D gene: -; CDR3 protein: CASRVASYNSPLHF
V gene: TRBV2; clone size: few; D gene: TRBD1; CDR3 protein: CASRGTGQNTEAFF
V gene: TRBV4-1; clone size: -; D gene: TRBD1; CDR3 protein: CASSQVFGTGGGNTEAFF
V gene: TRBV18; clone size: -; D gene: -; CDR3 protein: CASSPRQGSDNEQFF
V gene: TRBV19; clone size: -; D gene: -; CDR3 protein: CASSISGYGYTF
V gene: TRBV6-1; clone size: -; D gene: TRBD1; CDR3 protein: CASSARGSVNVRNYGYTF
V gene: TRBV30; clone size: -; D gene: TRBD2; CDR3 protein: CAWSRGGMDTQYF
V gene: TRBV14; clone size: -; D gene: -; CDR3 protein: CASSRGNTDTQYF
V gene: TRBV19; clone size: -; D gene: TRBD2; CDR3 protein: CASSMDPASGTYYEQYF
V gene: TRBV4-3; clone size: -; D gene: TRBD2; CDR3 protein: CASSPTSGGVETQYF
V gene: TRBV20-1; clone size: -; D gene: TRBD1; CDR3 protein: CSAWTGGLAFF
V gene: TRBV5-6; clone size: -; D gene: TRBD1; CDR3 protein: CASSLLGQGYSGANVLTF
V gene: TRBV4-3; clone size: -; D gene: TRBD1; CDR3 protein: CASSQVTGAEQYF
V gene: TRBV27; clone size: -; D gene: TRBD1; CDR3 protein: CASSQGQGVWYGGTEAFF
V gene: TRBV6-5; clone size: -; D gene: -; CDR3 protein: CASSSIDSTEAFF